This TCR beta chain was recorded in a study of blood T cell repertoires in COVID-19. Turning to the study itself: Sources were T cells, B-cell-depleted T cells, or PBMCs; the material itself was cDNA or gDNA.

The table came from immunoSEQ multiplex PCR; TCRdb's copy has only in-frame clones and leaves some out. The table has 150,000 to 200,000 clones, about 80% seen once. Concerning this clone: A read error may produce the germline difference seen at one junction end.

The germline gives CDR1 SSHAT, CDR2 FNYEAQ (reference sequence). CDR3 length: 16 amino acids. V and J are TRBV7-7 and TRBJ2-5; 15 bases are shared with TRBD2. The specimen sequenced was peripheral blood. The clonotype was recovered from a human donor with acute or convalescent COVID-19. The donor label of this sample is uncertain. The DNA for the CDR3 is TGTGCTAGCAGCTTAGGACTAGCGGGAGGGGGAGAGACCCAGTACTTC. Translating gives CASSLGLAGGGETQYF.